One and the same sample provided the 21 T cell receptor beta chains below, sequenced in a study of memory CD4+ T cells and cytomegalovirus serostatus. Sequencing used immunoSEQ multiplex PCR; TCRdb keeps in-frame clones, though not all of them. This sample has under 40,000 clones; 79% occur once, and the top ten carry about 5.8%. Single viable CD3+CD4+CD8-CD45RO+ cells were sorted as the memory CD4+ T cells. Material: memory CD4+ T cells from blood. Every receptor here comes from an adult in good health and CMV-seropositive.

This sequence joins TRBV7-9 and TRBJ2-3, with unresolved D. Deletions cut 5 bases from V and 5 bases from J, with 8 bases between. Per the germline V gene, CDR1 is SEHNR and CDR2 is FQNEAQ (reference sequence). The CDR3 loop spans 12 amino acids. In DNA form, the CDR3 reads TGTGCCAGCAGCCCTTGGGGAGATACGCAGTATTTT. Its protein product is CASSPWGDTQYF.

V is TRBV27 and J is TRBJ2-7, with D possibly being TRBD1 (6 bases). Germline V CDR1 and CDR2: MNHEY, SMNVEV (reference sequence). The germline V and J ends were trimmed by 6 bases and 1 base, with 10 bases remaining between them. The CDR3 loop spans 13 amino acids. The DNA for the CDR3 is TGTGCCAGCAGGGGGGCGTTGTCCTACGAGCAGTACTTC. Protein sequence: CASRGALSYEQYF.

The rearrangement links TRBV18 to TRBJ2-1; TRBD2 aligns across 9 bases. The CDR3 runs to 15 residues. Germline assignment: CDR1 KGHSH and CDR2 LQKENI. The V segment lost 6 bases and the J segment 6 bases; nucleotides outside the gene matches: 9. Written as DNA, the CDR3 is TGTGCCAGCTCCCTTAATAGCGGGGGTCTCAATGAGCAGTTCTTC. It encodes CASSLNSGGLNEQFF.

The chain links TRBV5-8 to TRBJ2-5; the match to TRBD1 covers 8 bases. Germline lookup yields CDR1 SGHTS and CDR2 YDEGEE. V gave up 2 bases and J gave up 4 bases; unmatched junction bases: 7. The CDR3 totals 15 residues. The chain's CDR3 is CASSFGAGGVETQYF. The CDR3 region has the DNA TGTGCCAGCAGCTTTGGGGCAGGGGGCGTAGAGACCCAGTACTTC.

CDR3 coding DNA: TGTGCCAGCAGCCCCGGGACTAGCGGGATGCTCGAGCAGTACTTC. Encoded protein: CASSPGTSGMLEQYF. The chain is built from TRBV7-9 and TRBJ2-7; 13 bases map to TRBD2. Germline V CDR1 and CDR2: SEHNR, FQNEAQ (reference sequence). Trimming removed 5 bases from V and 6 bases from J; junction bases left unmatched: 7. CDR3 size: 15 residues.

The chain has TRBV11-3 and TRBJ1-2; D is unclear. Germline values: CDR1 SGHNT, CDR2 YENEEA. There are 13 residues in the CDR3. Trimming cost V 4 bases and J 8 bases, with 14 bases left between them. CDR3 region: CASSSNNRAGYTF. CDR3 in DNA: TGTGCCAGCAGCTCCAATAATCGAGCCGGCTACACCTTC. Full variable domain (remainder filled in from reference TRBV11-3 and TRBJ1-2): EAGVVQSPRYKIIEKKQPVAFWCNPISGHNTLYWYLQNLGQGPELLIRYENEEAVDDSQLPKDRFSAERLKGVDSTLKIQPAELGDSAVYLCASSSNNRAGYTFGSGTRLTVV.

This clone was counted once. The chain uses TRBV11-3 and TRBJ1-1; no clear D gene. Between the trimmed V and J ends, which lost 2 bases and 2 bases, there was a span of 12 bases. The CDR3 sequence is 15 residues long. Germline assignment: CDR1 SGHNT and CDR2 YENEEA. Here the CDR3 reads CASSLSVERNTEAFF. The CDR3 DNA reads TGTGCCAGCAGCTTAAGTGTGGAGAGAAACACTGAAGCTTTCTTT.

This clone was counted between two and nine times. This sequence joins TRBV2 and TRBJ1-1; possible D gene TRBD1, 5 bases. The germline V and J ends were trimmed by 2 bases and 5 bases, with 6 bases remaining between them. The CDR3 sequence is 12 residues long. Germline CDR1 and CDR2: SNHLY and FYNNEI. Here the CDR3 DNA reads TGTGCCAGCAGTGAACGGGGGACTGAAGCTTTCTTT. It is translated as CASSERGTEAFF.

CDR3 DNA: TGCGCCAGCAGCTTGGTCGGTGGAGGGGGATACGAGCAGTACTTC. Translation: CASSLVGGGGYEQYF. The chain is built from TRBV5-1 and TRBJ2-7; D is tentatively TRBD1 or TRBD2 (6 bases each). Per germline, CDR1 SGHRS and CDR2 YFSETQ. V was pared by 0 bases and J by 4 bases, with 14 bases between. The CDR3 is made up of 15 amino acids.

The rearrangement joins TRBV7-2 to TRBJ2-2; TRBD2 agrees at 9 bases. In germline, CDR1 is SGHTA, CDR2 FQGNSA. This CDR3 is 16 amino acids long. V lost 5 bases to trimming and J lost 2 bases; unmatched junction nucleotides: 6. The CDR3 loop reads CASSPQRGDNTGELFF. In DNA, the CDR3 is TGTGCCAGCAGCCCCCAGCGGGGGGATAACACCGGGGAGCTGTTTTTT.

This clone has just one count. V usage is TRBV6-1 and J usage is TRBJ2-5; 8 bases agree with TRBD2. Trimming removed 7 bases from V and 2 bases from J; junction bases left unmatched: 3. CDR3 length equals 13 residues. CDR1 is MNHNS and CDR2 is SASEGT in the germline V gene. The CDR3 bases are TGTGCCAGCACCGGGACTAGACAAGAGACCCAGTACTTC. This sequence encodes CASTGTRQETQYF.

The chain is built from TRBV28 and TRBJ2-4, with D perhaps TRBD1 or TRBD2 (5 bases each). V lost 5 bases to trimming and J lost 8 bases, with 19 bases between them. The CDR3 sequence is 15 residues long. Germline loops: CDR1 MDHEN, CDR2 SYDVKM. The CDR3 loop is CASSALRDPADIQYF. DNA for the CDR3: TGTGCCAGCAGTGCCCTCCGGGACCCAGCGGACATTCAGTACTTC.

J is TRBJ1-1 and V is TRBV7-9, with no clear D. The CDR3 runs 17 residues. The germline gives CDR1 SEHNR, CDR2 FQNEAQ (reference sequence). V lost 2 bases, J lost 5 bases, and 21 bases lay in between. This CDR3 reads CASSLKGPRSAGTEAFF. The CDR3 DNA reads TGTGCCAGCAGCTTAAAAGGGCCCAGGTCGGCGGGGACTGAAGCTTTCTTT.

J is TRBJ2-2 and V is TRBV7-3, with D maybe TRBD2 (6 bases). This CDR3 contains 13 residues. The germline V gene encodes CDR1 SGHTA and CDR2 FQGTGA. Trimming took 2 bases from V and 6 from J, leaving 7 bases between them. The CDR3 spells CASSLWEAGELFF. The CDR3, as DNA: TGTGCCAGCAGCTTATGGGAGGCCGGGGAGCTGTTTTTT.

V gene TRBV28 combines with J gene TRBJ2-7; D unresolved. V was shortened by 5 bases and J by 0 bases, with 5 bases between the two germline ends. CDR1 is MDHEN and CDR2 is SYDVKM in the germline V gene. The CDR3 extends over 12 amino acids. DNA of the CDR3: TGTGCCAGCAGTGTTGCCTCCTACGAGCAGTACTTC. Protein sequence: CASSVASYEQYF.

The CDR3 DNA reads TGTGCCAGCAGCTTAGAGAGGAACACTGAAGCTTTCTTT. This codes for CASSLERNTEAFF. The chain carries TRBV7-2 and TRBJ1-1; D uncertain. With 1 base removed from V and 1 base from J, the gap between germline ends came to 4 bases. The CDR3 runs to 13 residues. Germline CDR1 is SGHTA and CDR2 is FQGNSA.

The CDR3 here is CASSEEVADTQYF. In DNA form, the CDR3 reads TGTGCCAGCAGTGAAGAGGTCGCGGATACGCAGTATTTT. V gene TRBV6-1 combines with J gene TRBJ2-3; no clear D. This CDR3 is built from 13 residues. Germline CDR1 reads MNHNS; CDR2 reads SASEGT. Trimming removed 1 base from V and 6 bases from J, with 8 bases in between.

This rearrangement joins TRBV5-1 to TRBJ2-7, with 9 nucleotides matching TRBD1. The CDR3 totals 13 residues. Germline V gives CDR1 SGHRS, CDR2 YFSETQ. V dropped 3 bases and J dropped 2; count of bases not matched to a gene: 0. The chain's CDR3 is CASSWDRAYEQYF. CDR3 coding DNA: TGCGCCAGCAGCTGGGACAGGGCCTACGAGCAGTACTTC.

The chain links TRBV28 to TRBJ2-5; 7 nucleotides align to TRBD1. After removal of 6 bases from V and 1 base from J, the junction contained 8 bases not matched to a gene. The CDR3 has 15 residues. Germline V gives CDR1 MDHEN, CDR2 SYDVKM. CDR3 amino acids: CASSTGQNLQETQYF. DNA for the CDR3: TGTGCCAGCAGCACGGGACAGAACCTCCAAGAGACCCAGTACTTC.

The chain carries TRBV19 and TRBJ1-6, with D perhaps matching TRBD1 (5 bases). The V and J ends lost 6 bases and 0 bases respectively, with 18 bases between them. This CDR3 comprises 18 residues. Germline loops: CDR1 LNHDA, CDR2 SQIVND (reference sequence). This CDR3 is CASSLGVPGSSYNSPLHF. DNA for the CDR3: TGTGCCAGTAGCTTAGGGGTTCCAGGGAGCTCCTATAATTCACCCCTCCACTTT.

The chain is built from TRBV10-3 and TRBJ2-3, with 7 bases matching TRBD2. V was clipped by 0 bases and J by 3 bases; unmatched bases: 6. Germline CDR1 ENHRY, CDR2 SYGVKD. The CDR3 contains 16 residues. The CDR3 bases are TGTGCCATCAGTGAGTCTCGGGGGAGGGCGACAGATACGCAGTATTTT. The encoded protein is CAISESRGRATDTQYF.